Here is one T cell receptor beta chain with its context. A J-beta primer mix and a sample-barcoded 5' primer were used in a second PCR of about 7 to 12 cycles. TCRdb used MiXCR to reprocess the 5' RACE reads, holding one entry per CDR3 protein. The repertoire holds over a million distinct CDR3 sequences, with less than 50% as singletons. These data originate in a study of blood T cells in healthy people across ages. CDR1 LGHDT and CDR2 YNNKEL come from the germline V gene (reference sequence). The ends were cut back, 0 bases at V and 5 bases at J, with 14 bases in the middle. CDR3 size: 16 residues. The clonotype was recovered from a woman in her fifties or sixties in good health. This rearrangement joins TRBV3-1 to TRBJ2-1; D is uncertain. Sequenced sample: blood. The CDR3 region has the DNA TGTGCCAGCAGCCAAGATCTCGTTGGGGTTGACAATGAGCAGTTCTTC. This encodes CASSQDLVGVDNEQFF.